This paragraph reports one T cell receptor beta chain. Its target is unknown. Measured with immunoSEQ multiplex PCR; TCRdb has only the in-frame clones, and not every one. This sample carries millions of clones, approximately 95% of them seen once, and the ten largest clones take more than 0.1%. Looked up from germline, CDR1 is SGHNT and CDR2 is YYREEE (reference sequence). CDR3 length equals 16 residues. V lost 4 bases and J lost 2; bases outside the gene matches: 6. This sample is part of a study of shared clonotypes between healthy human individuals. Study-wide results and limits: For naive CD4 cells, 4% to 5% of clonotypes were shared across a handful of donors.

Sequencing was performed on naive CD4+ T cells sorted from blood. This sample's subset: CD45RA+ positively selected. The chain carries TRBV5-4 and TRBJ2-5; 12 nucleotides align to TRBD2. The TCR sequence derives from a man younger than 30 in good health. CDR3 sequence (DNA): TGTGCCAGCAGCACCGGGACTAGCGGGCTGCAAGAGACCCAGTACTTC. Translated: CASSTGTSGLQETQYF. The full variable domain, with the rest looked up from reference TRBV5-4 and TRBJ2-5, is ETGVTQSPTHLIKTRGQQVTLRCSSQSGHNTVSWYQQALGQGPQFIFQYYREEENGRGNFPPRFSGLQFPNYSSELNVNALELDDSALYLCASSTGTSGLQETQYFGPGTRLLVL.